The 17 T cell receptor beta chains below were found in one sample sequenced in a study of shared clonotypes between healthy human individuals. The table came from immunoSEQ multiplex PCR; TCRdb's copy has only in-frame clones and leaves some out. The table lists about 2.4 million clones, approximately 94% of them singletons. Sequenced: naive CD4+ T cells sorted from blood. As for subset: CD45RA+ positively selected. The receptors were gathered from a man aged 18 to 30 in good health.

In DNA, the CDR3 is TGTGCCAGTAGTATAGACCAGGGCCGGGAGCTGTTTTTT. Translating gives CASSIDQGRELFF. This chain joins TRBV19 and TRBJ2-2; D might be TRBD1 (5 bases). The CDR3 has 13 amino acids. Germline CDR1 and CDR2: LNHDA and SQIVND (reference sequence). Trimming took off 0 bases at V and 9 bases at J, with 8 bases between the two ends.

The rearrangement links TRBV5-1 to TRBJ2-6, with D possibly called TRBD1 or TRBD2 (5 bases each). The CDR3 runs to 17 residues. The V gene's germline CDR1 is SGHRS and CDR2 YFSETQ. Trimming shortened V by 3 bases and J by 1 base, and 14 bases separated the two germline ends. CDR3 sequence: CASSSQTGLSGANVLTF. Here the CDR3 DNA reads TGCGCCAGCAGCTCCCAGACGGGGCTTTCTGGGGCCAACGTCCTGACTTTC.

The chain couples TRBV6-1 to TRBJ2-5; 7 bases map to TRBD1. V was pared by 7 bases and J by 7 bases, with 12 bases of the junction left unmatched. There are 14 residues in the CDR3. CDR1 MNHNS and CDR2 SASEGT come from the germline V gene. For the CDR3, the DNA is TGTGCCAGCAAGACAGGGTCCTATCCGATGACCCAGTACTTC. Residues: CASKTGSYPMTQYF.

The rearrangement joins TRBV25-1 to TRBJ2-2; D is ambiguous. The V gene's germline CDR1 is MGHDK and CDR2 SYGVNS. The CDR3 covers 12 residues. The V and J ends lost 6 bases and 1 base respectively, with 3 bases between them. In nucleotides, the CDR3 is TGTGCCAGCAGAGAGAACACCGGGGAGCTGTTTTTT. It specifies CASRENTGELFF.

The rearrangement uses TRBV28 and TRBJ1-1; no definite D call. V was pared by 5 bases and J by 1 base, with 14 bases between. This CDR3 has 15 amino acids. Germline V gene lookup returns CDR1 MDHEN and CDR2 SYDVKM. CDR3 amino acids: CASSAHPGANTEAFF. The CDR3 DNA sequence: TGTGCCAGCAGTGCCCACCCCGGCGCGAACACTGAAGCTTTCTTT.

This chain links TRBV6-1 with TRBJ1-1; the D is unclear. The germline gives CDR1 MNHNS, CDR2 SASEGT. The CDR3 has 13 amino acids. Between the trimmed V and J ends, which lost 6 bases and 0 bases, there was a span of 8 bases. The chain's CDR3 is CASRREVNTEAFF. The CDR3 DNA reads as TGTGCCAGCAGGAGGGAAGTGAACACTGAAGCTTTCTTT.

The V call is TRBV2, the J call TRBJ2-3; 7 bases are a match to TRBD2. CDR3 length: 13 amino acids. CDR1 SNHLY and CDR2 FYNNEI come from the germline V gene. The V and J ends lost 10 bases and 2 bases, in that order; junction bases with no gene match: 6. DNA of the CDR3: TGTGCCACCGCGGGGGAGACCACAGATACGCAGTATTTT. Translated: CATAGETTDTQYF.

This chain joins TRBV5-1 and TRBJ2-1, with D hard to call. Germline values: CDR1 SGHRS, CDR2 YFSETQ. Deletions cut 1 base from V and 6 bases from J, with 11 bases between. The CDR3 length is 14 residues. CDR3 loop: CASSLPGSANEQFF. The CDR3 coding sequence is TGCGCCAGCAGCTTGCCAGGTTCGGCCAATGAGCAGTTCTTC.

This clone was seen more than once but under ten times. The J gene is TRBJ1-1, the V gene TRBV18, with D tentatively TRBD1 (6 bases). This CDR3 spans 17 amino acids. The V end lost 3 bases, the J end lost 0 bases, and 17 bases lay between the germline ends. CDR1 is KGHSH and CDR2 is LQKENI in the germline V gene. The CDR3 coding sequence is TGTGCCAGCTCACCGCTTTCAGGGGCGACAATGAACACTGAAGCTTTCTTT. Protein sequence: CASSPLSGATMNTEAFF.

The genes are TRBV6-1 and TRBJ2-7; 10 bases align to TRBD1. The CDR3 spans 14 residues. Germline V CDR1 and CDR2: MNHNS, SASEGT. V trimming: 6 bases; J trimming: 4 bases; junction bases outside the gene matches: 6. The CDR3 coding sequence is TGTGCCAGCAGCCAGGGACAGGGGACGTACGAGCAGTACTTC. Amino acid sequence: CASSQGQGTYEQYF.

The V call is TRBV6-5, the J call TRBJ2-2, with D unresolved. With 5 bases removed from V and 0 bases from J, the gap between germline ends came to 7 bases. Germline values: CDR1 MNHEY, CDR2 SVGAGI. The CDR3 is 14 amino acids. For the CDR3, the DNA is TGTGCCAGCAGTCCGGACCCGAACACCGGGGAGCTGTTTTTT. This gives the protein CASSPDPNTGELFF.

This CDR3 is CASSYWAGEDGYTF. CDR3 nucleotide sequence: TGTGCCAGCAGTTACTGGGCAGGGGAGGATGGCTACACCTTC. This rearrangement joins TRBV6-5 to TRBJ1-2; possible D gene TRBD1, 6 bases. In germline, CDR1 is MNHEY, CDR2 SVGAGI. The CDR3 runs 14 residues. V was shortened by 1 base and J by 6 bases, with 12 bases between the two germline ends.

V and J are TRBV4-1 and TRBJ1-4; D possibly corresponds to TRBD1 (6 bases). The CDR3 contains 16 residues. CDR1 and CDR2 (germline): MGHRA, YSYEKL. The ends were cut back, 4 bases at V and 5 bases at J, with 17 bases in the middle. The CDR3 region has the DNA TGCGCCAGCAGCCCTAATCCGTGGGACAAGAATGAAAAACTGTTTTTT. Translating it yields CASSPNPWDKNEKLFF.

The chain has TRBV7-2 and TRBJ2-3, with D unclear. This CDR3 is built from 15 residues. Between the trimmed V and J ends, which lost 1 base and 6 bases, there was a span of 14 bases. Germline V gives CDR1 SGHTA, CDR2 FQGNSA. As DNA, the CDR3 is TGTGCCAGCAGCTTAGTGTGGATCCGATGGGATACGCAGTATTTT. Its translation: CASSLVWIRWDTQYF.

The chain uses TRBV6-5 and TRBJ1-2; D is perhaps TRBD1 (5 bases). Germline V lookup: CDR1 MNHEY, CDR2 SVGAGI. There are 13 residues in the CDR3. V lost 7 bases and J 5 bases, leaving 14 bases between the germline ends. The CDR3 sequence: CASTASGAYGYTF. The CDR3 DNA sequence: TGTGCCAGCACTGCATCCGGGGCGTATGGCTACACCTTC.

As concerns this clone: This CDR3 is also generated by other DNA sequences in the sample. The chain links TRBV5-1 to TRBJ1-1; 8 bases map to TRBD1. CDR3 length: 13 residues. Unmatched junction bases numbered 8, after V lost 8 bases and J lost 5 bases. Germline loops: CDR1 SGHRS, CDR2 YFSETQ. The CDR3: CASSTGVGTEAFF. The DNA for the CDR3 is TGCGCCAGTTCGACAGGGGTAGGGACTGAAGCTTTCTTT.

V and J are TRBV6-1 and TRBJ2-3, with D unresolved. The CDR3 is 13 residues long. With 0 bases removed from V and 2 bases from J, the gap between germline ends came to 3 bases. In germline, CDR1 is MNHNS, CDR2 SASEGT. In DNA, the CDR3 is TGTGCCAGCAGTGAAGCCCTCACAGATACGCAGTATTTT. Its protein is CASSEALTDTQYF.